Shown below are 21 T cell receptor beta chains from a single sample sequenced in a study of cytomegalovirus exposure and HLA in healthy donors. The PCR made use of 60 Vbeta and 13 Jbeta primers. Repertoires were generated with immunoSEQ multiplex PCR, while TCRdb's copy carries only in-frame clones and drops some. The table shows about 100,000 clones, with about 75% occurring only once. Sequenced material: PBMCs. The receptors come from a man aged 35-49 years in good health and CMV-seropositive.

The CDR3 reads CASSLGGRAEYEQYF. The CDR3 DNA reads TGTGCCAGCAGCTTGGGAGGGAGGGCCGAGTACGAGCAGTACTTC. The chain combines TRBV5-4 with TRBJ2-7; 7 positions agree with TRBD2. The trim removed 0 bases at V and 4 bases at J, leaving 7 bases unmatched. The germline V gene encodes CDR1 SGHNT and CDR2 YYREEE (reference sequence). The CDR3 extends over 15 amino acids. The variable domain in full, with the rest retrieved from reference TRBV5-4 and TRBJ2-7, is ETGVTQSPTHLIKTRGQQVTLRCSSQSGHNTVSWYQQALGQGPQFIFQYYREEENGRGNFPPRFSGLQFPNYSSELNVNALELDDSALYLCASSLGGRAEYEQYFGPGTRLTVT.

CDR3 amino acids: CASSVRDRGTDTQYF. CDR3 DNA sequence: TGTGCCAGCAGTGTCCGGGACAGGGGCACAGATACGCAGTATTTT. The V and J genes are TRBV25-1 and TRBJ2-3; 9 bases are a match to TRBD1. Unmatched junction bases numbered 3, after V lost 4 bases and J lost 1 base. CDR1 and CDR2 (germline): MGHDK, SYGVNS. The CDR3 contains 15 residues.

The gene calls are TRBV21-1 and TRBJ1-2. TRBV21-1 is assigned pseudogene status. The CDR3 covers 13 residues. This CDR3 is CASRVIRFRGYTF. The CDR3 DNA sequence: TGTGCCAGCAGGGTGATTCGGTTTCGAGGCTACACCTTC.

This chain connects TRBV9 to TRBJ2-3, with 8 bases fitting TRBD1. CDR1 and CDR2 from the germline V gene are SGDLS and YYNGEE. Trimming took 4 bases from V and 6 from J; bases not matched to a gene: 7. The length of the CDR3 is 14 residues. The CDR3 loop reads CASSPRQGKDTQYF. DNA for the CDR3: TGTGCCAGCAGCCCCCGACAGGGGAAGGATACGCAGTATTTT.

The chain employs TRBV6-1 and TRBJ2-6, with a tentative D call TRBD1 (5 bases). Germline V gene data show CDR1 as MNHNS and CDR2 as SASEGT. Trimming stripped 3 bases from V and 2 bases from J, with 14 bases between. CDR3 length: 17 amino acids. The CDR3 here is CASSDGFRETGANVLTF. DNA for the CDR3: TGTGCCAGCAGTGACGGATTCAGGGAAACTGGGGCCAACGTCCTGACTTTC.

This clone has a handful of counts. The genes are TRBV18 and TRBJ2-5; 9 bases agree with TRBD2. The CDR3 is made up of 15 amino acids. The J segment lost 3 bases and the V segment lost 1 base, leaving 3 bases of the junction unmatched. Germline CDR1 and CDR2: KGHSH and LQKENI. In DNA form, the CDR3 reads TGTGCCAGCTCACCACTAGCGGGAGAAGAAGAGACCCAGTACTTC. It codes for CASSPLAGEEETQYF. The full variable domain, in which reference TRBV18 and TRBJ2-5 provide the parts outside the CDR3, is NAGVMQNPRHLVRRRGQEARLRCSPMKGHSHVYWYRQLPEEGLKFMVYLQKENIIDESGMPKERFSAEFPKEGPSILRIQQVVRGDSAAYFCASSPLAGEEETQYFGPGTRLLVL.

As to this clone: The junction departs from the called germline gene at one end, perhaps through a read error. The J gene is TRBJ1-3, the V gene TRBV7-7, with TRBD1 matching 7 bases. Per germline, CDR1 SSHAT and CDR2 FNYEAQ (reference sequence). The CDR3 runs to 15 residues. CDR3 in amino acids: CASSLRQGPGNTIYF. The DNA of the CDR3 is TGTGCTAGCAGCTTAAGACAGGGACCTGGAAACACCATATATTTT.

The rearrangement uses TRBV27 and TRBJ2-4; tentatively, D is TRBD2 (6 bases). CDR1 MNHEY and CDR2 SMNVEV come from the germline V gene (reference sequence). V lost 2 bases and J lost 8, with 10 bases in between. CDR3 length: 13 amino acids. The CDR3 loop reads CASSLGGVDIQYF. The CDR3, as DNA: TGTGCCAGCAGTTTAGGAGGGGTCGACATTCAGTACTTC.

This chain links TRBV7-9 with TRBJ1-5; TRBD1 matches at 9 bases. V lost 6 bases to trimming and J lost 3 bases; unmatched junction nucleotides: 6. This CDR3 spans 15 amino acids. CDR1 is SEHNR and CDR2 is FQNEAQ in the germline V gene (reference sequence). CDR3 in DNA: TGTGCCAGCAGTTTCACAGGGGGCCCCAATCAGCCCCAGCATTTT. Encoded protein: CASSFTGGPNQPQHF.

This rearrangement joins TRBV18 to TRBJ2-7, with D hard to call. Deletions cut 3 bases from V and 1 base from J, with 10 bases between. This CDR3 is built from 14 residues. The germline V gene has CDR1 KGHSH and CDR2 LQKENI. In DNA form, the CDR3 reads TGTGCCAGCTCACCGGCCCAGGTTTCCTACGAGCAGTACTTC. The encoded protein is CASSPAQVSYEQYF.

CDR3 coding DNA: TGTGCCACGTCCAAGGGACTAGCCCTGGGGGCAGATACGCAGTATTTT. Translating gives CATSKGLALGADTQYF. The genes are TRBV5-6 and TRBJ2-3, with 9 bases identical to TRBD2. Looked up from germline, CDR1 is SGHDT and CDR2 is YYEEEE. J gave up 4 bases and V 9 bases, and 15 bases lay outside the gene matches. This CDR3 contains 16 residues.

This clone occurred once. The chain links TRBV18 to TRBJ2-7; 8 positions agree with TRBD1. The CDR3 length is 15 residues. With 4 bases clipped from V and 4 bases from J, the junction kept 9 bases outside the gene matches. CDR1 and CDR2 from the germline V gene are KGHSH and LQKENI. The CDR3 nucleotides read TGTGCCAGCTCACGGACCGGGACAGGTGGTTACGAGCAGTACTTC. Its protein product is CASSRTGTGGYEQYF.

This sequence joins TRBV10-3 and TRBJ1-2, with 9 bases lining up with TRBD1. The CDR3 spans 13 residues. Germline V gives CDR1 ENHRY, CDR2 SYGVKD. The ends lost 7 bases at V and 6 bases at J; junction bases unmatched: 6. The CDR3, as DNA: TGTGCCATCACCGGACAGGGGCGAGATGGCTACACCTTC. Amino acids: CAITGQGRDGYTF.

The genes are TRBV4-2 and TRBJ2-7; TRBD1 matches 10 bases. This CDR3 has 15 amino acids. Germline CDR1 reads LGHNA; CDR2 reads YNFKEQ. After removal of 0 bases from V and 6 bases from J, the junction contained 5 bases not matched to a gene. CDR3 loop: CASSQEIRQGAEQYF. The CDR3 DNA reads TGTGCCAGCAGCCAAGAAATTCGACAGGGGGCCGAGCAGTACTTC.

V is TRBV27 and J is TRBJ2-2; D is undetermined. Trimming took 6 bases from V and 0 from J, leaving 8 bases between them. The CDR3 runs 14 residues. The germline gives CDR1 MNHEY, CDR2 SMNVEV (reference sequence). This chain's CDR3 is CASSLTPNTGELFF. The CDR3 DNA reads TGTGCCAGCAGCCTTACACCGAACACCGGGGAGCTGTTTTTT.

This sequence joins TRBV28 and TRBJ2-1, with 12 bases fitting TRBD2. CDR3 length: 15 residues. CDR1 and CDR2 (germline): MDHEN, SYDVKM. The V segment lost 6 bases and the J segment 7 bases; nucleotides outside the gene matches: 7. CDR3: CASSYPGLAGNEQFF. The CDR3 nucleotides are TGTGCCAGCAGCTATCCAGGACTAGCGGGAAATGAGCAGTTCTTC. The full variable domain, rest sourced from reference TRBV28 and TRBJ2-1, is DVKVTQSSRYLVKRTGEKVFLECVQDMDHENMFWYRQDPGLGLRLIYFSYDVKMKEKGDIPEGYSVSREKKERFSLILESASTNQTSMYLCASSYPGLAGNEQFFGPGTRLTVL.

The chain combines TRBV11-2 with TRBJ2-2, with D unclear. Germline V lookup: CDR1 SGHAT, CDR2 FQNNGV. Trimming cost V 5 bases and J 6 bases, with 19 bases left between them. CDR3 length: 16 residues. CDR3 amino acids: CASSPLVTKRPGELFF. Written as DNA, the CDR3 is TGTGCCAGCAGCCCTCTCGTGACGAAGAGGCCCGGGGAGCTGTTTTTT.

This chain joins TRBV2 and TRBJ2-7; possibly TRBD2 for D (6 bases). Per the germline V gene, CDR1 is SNHLY and CDR2 is FYNNEI. The CDR3 totals 14 residues. With 10 bases removed from V and 5 bases from J, the gap between germline ends came to 21 bases. CDR3 amino acids: CATRSPGRGNEQYF. The CDR3 coding sequence is TGTGCCACCCGGTCTCCCGGGAGAGGCAACGAGCAGTACTTC. The entire variable domain, with the rest obtained from reference TRBV2 and TRBJ2-7, is as follows: EPEVTQTPSHQVTQMGQEVILRCVPISNHLYFYWYRQILGQKVEFLVSFYNNEISEKSEIFDDQFSVERPDGSNFTLKIRSTKLEDSAMYFCATRSPGRGNEQYFGPGTRLTVT.

V usage is TRBV6-1 and J usage is TRBJ1-2; 7 nucleotides align to TRBD1. V dropped 8 bases and J dropped 7; count of bases not matched to a gene: 10. This CDR3 is built from 13 residues. Germline-derived CDR1 and CDR2 are MNHNS and SASEGT. DNA for the CDR3: TGTGCCAGCGTGGAGGGGGCAAAATCTGGCTACACCTTC. Its protein is CASVEGAKSGYTF.

The chain is built from TRBV2 and TRBJ2-6; 11 nucleotides match TRBD1. The CDR3 has 16 residues. J gave up 4 bases and V 7 bases, and 6 bases lay outside the gene matches. CDR1 and CDR2 (germline): SNHLY, FYNNEI. CDR3 nucleotide sequence: TGTGCCAGCAACTGGGACAGGGGGTCAGGGGCCAACGTCCTGACTTTC. Its translation: CASNWDRGSGANVLTF.

The chain uses TRBV27 and TRBJ2-5; D is undetermined. V shed 5 bases and J shed 9 bases, with 16 bases lying between them. CDR1 and CDR2 from the germline V gene are MNHEY and SMNVEV (reference sequence). There are 13 residues in the CDR3. The CDR3 nucleotides read TGTGCCAGCAGTGATGGTGCGGAACCGGCCCAGTACTTC. It is translated as CASSDGAEPAQYF.